One and the same sample provided the 9 T cell receptor beta chains below, sequenced in a study of shared clonotypes between healthy human individuals. TCRdb's copy holds only in-frame clones and misses some; the assay was immunoSEQ multiplex PCR. The repertoire consists of about 92,000 clones, with about 70% occurring once and the leading ten covering about half. The sequencing input was memory CD8+ T cells sorted from blood. The subset denotes: CD45RO+ cells pooled with CCR7-negative TemRA cells. The receptor source for this set is a man younger than 45 in good health.

This clone was recorded a few times. V usage is TRBV28 and J usage is TRBJ2-7; D remains ambiguous. CDR3 length equals 12 residues. Germline V gene lookup returns CDR1 MDHEN and CDR2 SYDVKM. Trimming removed 2 bases from V and 3 bases from J, with 5 bases in between. CDR3 amino acids: CASSLRVYEQYF. The CDR3 coding sequence is TGTGCCAGCAGTTTACGGGTCTACGAGCAGTACTTC.

The CDR3 protein is CASSLRDSRFSTDTQYF. DNA for the CDR3: TGTGCCAGCAGCTTACGGGACTCACGTTTCAGCACAGATACGCAGTATTTT. The rearrangement links TRBV11-2 to TRBJ2-3; D possibly corresponds to TRBD2 (6 bases). V was shortened by 2 bases and J by 0 bases, with 15 bases between the two germline ends. The CDR3 contains 17 residues. The germline gives CDR1 SGHAT, CDR2 FQNNGV. Based on the CDR3 plus reference TRBV11-2 and TRBJ2-3, the full variable domain is EAGVAQSPRYKIIEKRQSVAFWCNPISGHATLYWYQQILGQGPKLLIQFQNNGVVDDSQLPKDRFSAERLKGVDSTLKIQPAKLEDSAVYLCASSLRDSRFSTDTQYFGPGTRLTVL.

The chain is built from TRBV5-1 and TRBJ2-3; D not certain. This CDR3 region has 14 residues. CDR1 is SGHRS, CDR2 YFSETQ, per germline. V was cut by 2 bases and J by 2 bases, with 9 bases left in between. CDR3 DNA: TGCGCCAGCAGCTTTGATTCAGTCACAGATACGCAGTATTTT. Amino acids: CASSFDSVTDTQYF.

V usage is TRBV9 and J usage is TRBJ2-1; 10 bases map to TRBD2. CDR3 length: 16 residues. Germline-derived CDR1 and CDR2 are SGDLS and YYNGEE. With V trimmed by 3 bases and J by 5 bases, 8 bases remained unmatched. Here the CDR3 DNA reads TGTGCCAGCAGCGACCGAACTAGCGGGACGAACAATGAGCAGTTCTTC. Its translation is CASSDRTSGTNNEQFF.

A few counts support this clone. J is TRBJ2-3 and V is TRBV6-4; TRBD1 agrees at 7 bases. The CDR3 is made up of 13 amino acids. Germline V gene lookup returns CDR1 MRHNA and CDR2 SNTAGT. After removal of 0 bases from V and 7 bases from J, the junction contained 1 base not matched to a gene. The CDR3: CASSDSDRNTQYF. In DNA form, the CDR3 reads TGTGCCAGCAGTGACTCGGACAGGAATACGCAGTATTTT.

The rearrangement uses TRBV14 and TRBJ2-3; D uncertain. The germline V gene encodes CDR1 SGHDN and CDR2 FVKESK. The V end lost 2 bases, the J end lost 2 bases, and 8 bases lay between the germline ends. The CDR3 loop spans 14 amino acids. DNA of the CDR3: TGTGCCAGCAGCCAATCCCAGATCACAGATACGCAGTATTTT. The encoded protein is CASSQSQITDTQYF.

The chain has TRBV10-3 and TRBJ2-3, with 8 bases that match TRBD2. Germline-derived CDR1 and CDR2 are ENHRY and SYGVKD. Germline trimming cut 3 bases from V and 5 bases from J; bases unmatched to any gene: 10. This CDR3 region has 16 residues. The chain's CDR3 is CAISDPRSLAGDTQYF. The CDR3 DNA sequence: TGTGCCATCAGTGACCCTCGGTCCCTAGCGGGAGATACGCAGTATTTT.

This chain uses TRBV7-3 with TRBJ2-7; D gene ambiguous. Trimming stripped 1 base from V and 6 bases from J, with 16 bases between. Germline loops: CDR1 SGHTA, CDR2 FQGTGA. This CDR3 comprises 15 residues. The CDR3 sequence is CASSLIPAYDSEQYF. DNA of the CDR3: TGTGCCAGCAGCTTAATTCCAGCGTATGATTCCGAGCAGTACTTC.

The chain recombines TRBV5-1 with TRBJ2-5; TRBD1 is a possible D gene (5 bases). Trimming removed 7 bases from V and 0 bases from J, with 13 bases in between. The CDR3 is 14 residues long. The V gene's germline CDR1 is SGHRS and CDR2 YFSETQ. The CDR3 sequence is CASANWGNQETQYF. CDR3 nucleotide sequence: TGCGCCAGCGCTAATTGGGGCAACCAAGAGACCCAGTACTTC.